One sample yielded the 24 T cell receptor beta chains listed below, sequenced in a study of blood T cells in healthy people across ages. Using a J-beta primer mix together with a sample-barcoded 5' primer, a second PCR was run for about 6 to 12 cycles. TCRdb reanalysed the 5' RACE reads using MiXCR and keeps one entry per CDR3 protein. The sample records about 1.7 million distinct CDR3 sequences, 28% being singletons. The specimen sequenced was blood. All receptors come from a woman in her 30s in good health.

The sample holds a few counts of this clonotype. The chain uses TRBV14 and TRBJ2-7, with 11 bases matching TRBD2. CDR3 length equals 13 residues. Germline lookup yields CDR1 SGHDN and CDR2 FVKESK. V dropped 7 bases and J dropped 6; count of bases not matched to a gene: 5. This CDR3 is CASTIAGGLEQYF. The CDR3 DNA reads as TGTGCCAGCACAATAGCGGGAGGGCTCGAGCAGTACTTC.

This clonotype was detected ten times or more. V is TRBV7-3 and J is TRBJ2-3; the match to TRBD2 covers 12 bases. Germline V gene lookup returns CDR1 SGHTA and CDR2 FQGTGA. The CDR3 runs to 16 residues. Trimming removed 1 base from V and 6 bases from J; junction bases left unmatched: 5. CDR3 region: CASSLNGGLAGDTQYF. The CDR3 nucleotides are TGTGCCAGCAGCTTAAATGGGGGACTAGCGGGTGATACGCAGTATTTT.

Turning to this clonotype: Sequence at one end of the junction differs from germline and may be a read error. The V and J genes are TRBV5-6 and TRBJ2-1; possibly TRBD2 for D (5 bases). CDR3 length equals 13 residues. Germline V gene lookup returns CDR1 SGHDT and CDR2 YYEEEE. The CDR3 reads CASSPTSVNERFF. The CDR3 bases are TGTGCCAGCAGCCCGACCAGCGTCAATGAGCGGTTCTTT.

The chain links TRBV6-6 to TRBJ2-3; D may correspond to TRBD1 or TRBD2 (6 bases each). Germline V gene sequence: CDR1 MNHNY, CDR2 SVGAGI (reference sequence). The CDR3 contains 17 residues. Trimming removed 0 bases from V and 4 bases from J, with 17 bases in between. Here the CDR3 DNA reads TGTGCCAGCAGTTACTCCCACCTCGGAGGGGGAGCAGATACGCAGTATTTT. This encodes CASSYSHLGGGADTQYF.

This clonotype appeared many times. V is TRBV5-1 and J is TRBJ2-4, with TRBD1 as a possible D gene (5 bases). The CDR3 sequence is 16 residues long. Trimming pared 4 bases from V and 1 base from J, leaving 15 bases between. From germline, CDR1 is SGHRS and CDR2 YFSETQ. CDR3 loop: CASSDRQIGAKNIQYF. The CDR3 coding sequence is TGCGCCAGCAGCGATAGACAGATCGGGGCCAAAAACATTCAGTACTTC.

This clonotype was seen at least ten times. The chain recombines TRBV5-1 with TRBJ2-1; TRBD2 is a possible D gene (5 bases). The V gene lost 0 bases and the J gene lost 0 bases, with 13 bases spanning the gap. Per germline, CDR1 SGHRS and CDR2 YFSETQ. CDR3 size: 17 residues. The CDR3 sequence is CASSLGPGKSSYNEQFF. DNA for the CDR3: TGCGCCAGCAGCTTGGGTCCGGGGAAGAGCTCCTACAATGAGCAGTTCTTC.

The chain couples TRBV20-1 to TRBJ2-7, with D tentatively TRBD2 (5 bases). This CDR3 spans 14 amino acids. Trimming took off 5 bases at V and 2 bases at J, with 16 bases between the two ends. Germline V CDR1 and CDR2: DFQATT, SNEGSKA (reference sequence). CDR3 in amino acids: CSAPPPGIAYEQYF. CDR3 sequence (DNA): TGCAGTGCTCCTCCTCCGGGGATCGCCTACGAGCAGTACTTC.

This clonotype was counted between two and nine times. The chain couples TRBV7-9 to TRBJ2-1; D is unresolved. Looked up from germline, CDR1 is SEHNR and CDR2 is FQNEAQ (reference sequence). Between the trimmed V and J ends, which lost 5 bases and 9 bases, there was a span of 20 bases. The CDR3 consists of 15 residues. CDR3 protein: CASSVGQSNEGEQFF. CDR3 coding DNA: TGTGCCAGCAGCGTCGGGCAGTCCAACGAAGGTGAGCAGTTCTTC. The complete variable domain, with remaining parts taken from reference TRBV7-9 and TRBJ2-1, reads DTGVSQNPRHKITKRGQNVTFRCDPISEHNRLYWYRQTLGQGPEFLTYFQNEAQLEKSRLLSDRFSAERPKGSFSTLEIQRTEQGDSAMYLCASSVGQSNEGEQFFGPGTRLTVL.

For this clonotype: Possible read error: a much larger clone is one base away. The J gene is TRBJ2-1, the V gene TRBV30; D gene ambiguous. Germline values: CDR1 GTSNPN, CDR2 SVGIG (reference sequence). This CDR3 region has 12 residues. The ends were cut back, 0 bases at V and 11 bases at J, with 11 bases in the middle. CDR3 sequence (DNA): TGTGCCTGGAGTGTACGAGGCTTCCAGCAGTTCTTC. It encodes CAWSVRGFQQFF.

This clonotype was seen only a few times. The gene calls are TRBV30 and TRBJ2-2, with D perhaps matching TRBD2 (5 bases). Trimming stripped 0 bases from V and 6 bases from J, with 8 bases between. This CDR3 spans 13 amino acids. Germline values: CDR1 GTSNPN, CDR2 SVGIG (reference sequence). The CDR3 nucleotides are TGTGCCTGGAGTGTACTAGTATCCGGGGAGCTGTTTTTT. Its protein is CAWSVLVSGELFF. Filled out from reference TRBV30 and TRBJ2-2, the complete variable domain reads SQTIHQWPATLVQPVGSPLSLECTVEGTSNPNLYWYRQAAGRGLQLLFYSVGIGQISSEVPQNLSASRPQDRQFILSSKKLLLSDSGFYLCAWSVLVSGELFFGEGSRLTVL.

The sample holds a few counts of this clonotype. The rearrangement uses TRBV20-1 and TRBJ2-2, with D unclear. Trimming took 0 bases from V and 2 from J, leaving 10 bases between them. The CDR3 sequence is 15 residues long. Germline V CDR1 and CDR2: DFQATT, SNEGSKA (reference sequence). CDR3 DNA: TGCAGTGCTAGAGATAAACTGAACAACACCGGGGAGCTGTTTTTT. Translated, it gives CSARDKLNNTGELFF.

The chain carries TRBV10-2 and TRBJ2-3; 7 positions match TRBD2. The CDR3 consists of 15 residues. Trimming took 7 bases from V and 3 from J; bases not matched to a gene: 10. The germline gives CDR1 WSHSY, CDR2 SAAADI. CDR3 nucleotide sequence: TGCGCCAGCATCCCTTTGCGGGGAGGGACAGATACGCAGTATTTT. Its protein product is CASIPLRGGTDTQYF.

This clonotype occurred once. V gene TRBV15 combines with J gene TRBJ2-1, with 9 bases fitting TRBD1. From germline, CDR1 is LNHNV and CDR2 YYDKDF (reference sequence). Germline trimming cut 4 bases from V and 6 bases from J; bases unmatched to any gene: 4. The CDR3 extends over 14 amino acids. CDR3 sequence reads: CATSTETGGNEQFF. The CDR3, as DNA: TGTGCCACCAGCACAGAGACAGGGGGCAATGAGCAGTTCTTC.

This sequence joins TRBV2 and TRBJ1-2, with D unclear. The CDR3 sequence is 15 residues long. V was cut by 10 bases and J by 7 bases, with 25 bases left in between. Germline CDR1 reads SNHLY; CDR2 reads FYNNEI. DNA of the CDR3: TGTGCCACCCCAACATCGGGATCATACCCGGGTGGCTACACCTTC. Residues: CATPTSGSYPGGYTF.

This chain joins TRBV7-2 and TRBJ2-1; D is uncertain. The CDR3 totals 15 residues. V dropped 5 bases and J dropped 7 bases, with 18 bases sitting between them. The germline gives CDR1 SGHTA, CDR2 FQGNSA. CDR3 loop: CASSPTLPESNEQFF. DNA of the CDR3: TGTGCCAGCAGCCCGACCCTACCGGAGTCGAATGAGCAGTTCTTC.

CDR3 sequence: CARTSGFNEQFF. The CDR3 bases are TGTGCCAGGACTAGCGGATTCAATGAGCAGTTCTTC. The chain recombines TRBV2 with TRBJ2-1; TRBD2 matches at 9 bases. Germline CDR1 reads SNHLY; CDR2 reads FYNNEI. This CDR3 region has 12 residues. J gave up 6 bases and V 9 bases, and 3 bases lay outside the gene matches.

This clonotype was found many times. This sequence joins TRBV4-1 and TRBJ2-7, with D perhaps matching TRBD2 (6 bases). V was trimmed by 1 base and J by 3 bases, leaving 13 bases between them. This CDR3 is 15 amino acids long. Germline CDR1 is MGHRA and CDR2 is YSYEKL. The CDR3 nucleotides are TGCGCCAGCAGCCAAGGACTAGTCGTTAGCTACGAGCAGTACTTC. It translates to CASSQGLVVSYEQYF.

This clonotype was picked up a small number of times. The V call is TRBV3-1, the J call TRBJ2-1; 12 bases fit TRBD2. The CDR3 spans 17 residues. Germline V gene lookup returns CDR1 LGHDT and CDR2 YNNKEL (reference sequence). V shed 0 bases and J 4 bases; nucleotides not matched to a gene: 4. The DNA for the CDR3 is TGTGCCAGCAGCCAAGAGACTAGCGGGAGACTATACAATGAGCAGTTCTTC. It codes for CASSQETSGRLYNEQFF.

The gene calls are TRBV7-6 and TRBJ2-1, with 10 nucleotides matching TRBD2. V lost 1 base to trimming and J lost 6 bases; unmatched junction nucleotides: 3. This CDR3 has 15 residues. The germline CDR1 and CDR2 sequences are SGHVS and FNYEAQ. The CDR3 is CASSLGSGRANEQFF. DNA for the CDR3: TGTGCCAGCAGCTTAGGGAGCGGGAGGGCCAATGAGCAGTTCTTC.

This clonotype was counted between two and nine times. The rearrangement uses TRBV7-9 and TRBJ1-2; 8 positions agree with TRBD1. The CDR3 runs to 15 residues. V dropped 5 bases and J dropped 8; count of bases not matched to a gene: 13. Germline CDR1 and CDR2: SEHNR and FQNEAQ (reference sequence). Here the CDR3 DNA reads TGTGCCAGCAGCCCCCCGGACAGGGTTTTTGGCGGCTACACCTTC. It translates to CASSPPDRVFGGYTF.

The CDR3 protein is CASRTTTYNEQYF. DNA of the CDR3: TGTGCCAGCAGGACTACCACCTACAATGAGCAGTACTTC. The V call is TRBV7-9, the J call TRBJ2-1; D possibly corresponds to TRBD2 (5 bases). TRBJ2-7 matches the DNA end more closely, so the J call is doubtful. This CDR3 is built from 13 residues. Germline V CDR1 and CDR2: SEHNR, FQNEAQ (reference sequence).

The V and J genes are TRBV18 and TRBJ1-1; D unresolved. The CDR3 contains 16 residues. V gave up 3 bases and J gave up 0 bases, with 14 bases separating them. Germline CDR1 reads KGHSH; CDR2 reads LQKENI. CDR3 DNA: TGTGCCAGCTCACCGCTAACCGTGGGCGTGAACACTGAAGCTTTCTTT. It codes for CASSPLTVGVNTEAFF.

The V call is TRBV28, the J call TRBJ1-1; no definite D call. This CDR3 has 11 residues. V lost 3 bases, J lost 10 bases, and 9 bases lay in between. Per the germline V gene, CDR1 is MDHEN and CDR2 is SYDVKM. The CDR3 bases are TGTGCCAGCAGTTTCTTAACAGCAGCTTTCTTT. Translated: CASSFLTAAFF.

There are a few counts of this clonotype. The chain links TRBV5-1 to TRBJ1-6; unclear D gene. The CDR3 consists of 16 residues. Germline V gene lookup returns CDR1 SGHRS and CDR2 YFSETQ. With 4 bases removed from V and 0 bases from J, the gap between germline ends came to 11 bases. This chain's CDR3 is CASSPAGFSYNSPLHF. DNA of the CDR3: TGCGCCAGCAGCCCGGCGGGGTTCTCCTATAATTCACCCCTCCACTTT.